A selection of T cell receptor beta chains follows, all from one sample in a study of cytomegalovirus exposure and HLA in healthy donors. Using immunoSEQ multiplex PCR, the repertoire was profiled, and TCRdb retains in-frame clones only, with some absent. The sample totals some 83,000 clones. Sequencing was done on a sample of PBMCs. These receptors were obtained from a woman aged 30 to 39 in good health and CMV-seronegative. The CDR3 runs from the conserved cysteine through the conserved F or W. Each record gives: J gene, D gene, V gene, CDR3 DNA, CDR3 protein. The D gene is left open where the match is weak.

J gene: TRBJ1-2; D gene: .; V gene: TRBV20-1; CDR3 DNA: TGCAGTACCGGGACTAAGTTTGGCTACACCTTC; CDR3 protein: CSTGTKFGYTF
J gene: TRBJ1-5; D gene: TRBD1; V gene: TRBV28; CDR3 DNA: TGTGCCAGCAGTCCTGGACAGGGGGCAGCCAATCAGCCCCAGCATTTT; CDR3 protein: CASSPGQGAANQPQHF
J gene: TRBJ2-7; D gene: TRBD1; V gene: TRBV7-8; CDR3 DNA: TGTGCCAGCAGCTTGGGACCGGGACAGGGGGCTCGGGAGCAGTACTTC; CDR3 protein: CASSLGPGQGAREQYF
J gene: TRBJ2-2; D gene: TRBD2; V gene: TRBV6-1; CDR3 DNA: TGTGCCAGCATGACTAGCGGGATGAACACCGGGGAGCTGTTTTTT; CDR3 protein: CASMTSGMNTGELFF
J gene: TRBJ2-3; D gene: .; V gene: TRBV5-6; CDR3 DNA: TGTGCCAGCAGCTTGGCCGGGGATCCAGATACGCAGTATTTT; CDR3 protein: CASSLAGDPDTQYF
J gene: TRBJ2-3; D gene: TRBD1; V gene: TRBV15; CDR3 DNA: TGTGCCACCAGCAGAGATAGACAGGGGCGAACAGATACGCAGTATTTT; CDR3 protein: CATSRDRQGRTDTQYF
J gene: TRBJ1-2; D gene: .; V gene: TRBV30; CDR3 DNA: TGTGCCTGGAGTGTGGGGGGGCACCTTGGCTACACCTTC; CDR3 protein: CAWSVGGHLGYTF
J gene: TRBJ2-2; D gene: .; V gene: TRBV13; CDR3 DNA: TGTGCCAGCAGCCTTGGCCCCGGGGAGCTGTTTTTT; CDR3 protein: CASSLGPGELFF
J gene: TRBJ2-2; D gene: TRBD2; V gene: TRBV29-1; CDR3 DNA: TGCAGCATTACGACTAGCGGGGCGAACACCGGGGAGCTGTTTTTT; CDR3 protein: CSITTSGANTGELFF
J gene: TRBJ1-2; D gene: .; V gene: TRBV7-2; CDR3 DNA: TGTGCCAGCAGCTTAGTCCTACAGGCCCGCGGCTACACCTTC; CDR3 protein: CASSLVLQARGYTF
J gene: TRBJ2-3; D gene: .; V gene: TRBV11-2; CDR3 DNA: TGTGCCAGCAGCCTCGATACGCAGTATTTT; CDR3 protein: CASSLDTQYF
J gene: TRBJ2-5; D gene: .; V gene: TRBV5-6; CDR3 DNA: TGTGCCAGCAGCCCGTCTCAGGTACAGGTTGAGTACTTC; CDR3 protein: CASSPSQVQVEYF
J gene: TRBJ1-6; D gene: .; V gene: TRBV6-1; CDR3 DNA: TGTGCCAGCAGTGATCCTCCCGGGAGTAGCTCCTATAATTCACCCCTCCACTTT; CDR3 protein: CASSDPPGSSSYNSPLHF
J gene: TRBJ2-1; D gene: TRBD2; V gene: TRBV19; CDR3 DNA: TGTGCCAGTAGTATCCGGGGACTAGCGGGATACAATGAGCAGTTCTTC; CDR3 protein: CASSIRGLAGYNEQFF
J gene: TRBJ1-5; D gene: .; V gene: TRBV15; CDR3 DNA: TGTGCCACCAGCAGAGGCCCGACAGGAGGAAATCAGCCCCAGCATTTT; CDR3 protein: CATSRGPTGGNQPQHF
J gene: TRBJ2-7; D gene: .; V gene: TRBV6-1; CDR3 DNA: TGTGCCAGCACCCAGCAGGCCCCCTCCTACGAGCAGTACTTC; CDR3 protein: CASTQQAPSYEQYF
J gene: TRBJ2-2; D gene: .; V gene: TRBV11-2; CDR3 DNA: TGTGCCAGCAGCTTCGGACAGAACACCGGGGAGCTGTTTTTT; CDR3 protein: CASSFGQNTGELFF
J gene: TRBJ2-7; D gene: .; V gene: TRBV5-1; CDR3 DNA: TGCGCCAGCAACCCCGACAGGTACTCCTACGAGCAGTACTTC; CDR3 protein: CASNPDRYSYEQYF
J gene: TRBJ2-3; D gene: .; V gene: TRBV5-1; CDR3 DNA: TGCGCCAGCAGCCCGGGGATGAATTTCGGGAAGACAGATACGCAGTATTTT; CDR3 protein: CASSPGMNFGKTDTQYF
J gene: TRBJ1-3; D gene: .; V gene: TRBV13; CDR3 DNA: TGTGCCAGCAGCCAAGCCGACAGACCTGGAAACACCATATATTTT; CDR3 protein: CASSQADRPGNTIYF
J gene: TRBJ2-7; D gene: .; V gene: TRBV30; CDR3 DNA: TGTGCCTGGAGTGTCAGACTTGTTTTAAGCCCCTACGAGCAGTACTTC; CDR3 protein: CAWSVRLVLSPYEQYF
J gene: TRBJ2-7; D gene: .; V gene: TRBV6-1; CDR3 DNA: TGTGCCAGCAGTGCCGCCTACGAGCAGTACTTC; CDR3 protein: CASSAAYEQYF
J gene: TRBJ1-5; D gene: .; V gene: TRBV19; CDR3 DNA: TGTGCCAGTAGGGACAACAATCAGCCCCAGCATTTT; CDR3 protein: CASRDNNQPQHF
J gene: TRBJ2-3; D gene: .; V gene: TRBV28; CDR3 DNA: TGTGCCAGCAGTTTAGACACGATTGCGGATACGCAGTATTTT; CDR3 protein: CASSLDTIADTQYF
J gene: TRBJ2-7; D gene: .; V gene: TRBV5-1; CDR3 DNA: TGCGCCAGCAGCCCGACAGTAATCAGTTCCGGCGAGCAGTACTTC; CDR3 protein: CASSPTVISSGEQYF
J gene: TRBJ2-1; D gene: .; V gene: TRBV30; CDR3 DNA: TGTGCCTGGAGACCCGCCCTGGGGGGTACCAGCTACAATGAGCAGTTCTTC; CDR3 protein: CAWRPALGGTSYNEQFF
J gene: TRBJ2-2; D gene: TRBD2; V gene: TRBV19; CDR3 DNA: TGTGCCAGTAAAAGGACTAGCGGAAACACCGGGGAGCTGTTTTTT; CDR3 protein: CASKRTSGNTGELFF
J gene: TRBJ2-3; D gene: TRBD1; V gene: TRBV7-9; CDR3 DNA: TGTGCCAGCAGCTTAACAGGGGCACGATGGGCAGATACGCAGTATTTT; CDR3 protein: CASSLTGARWADTQYF
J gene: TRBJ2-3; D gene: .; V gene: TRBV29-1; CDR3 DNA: TGCAGCGTCGCAAGGGGGGGAGCGGATACGCAGTATTTT; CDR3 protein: CSVARGGADTQYF
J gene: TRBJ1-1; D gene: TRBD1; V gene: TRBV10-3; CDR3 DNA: TGTGCCATCAGGCCGACAGGGGCACACGAAGCTTTCTTT; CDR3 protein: CAIRPTGAHEAFF
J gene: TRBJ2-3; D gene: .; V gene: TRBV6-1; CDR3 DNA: TGTGCCAGCAGTGTGAGGGTCCCGGGCGCAGATACGCAGTATTTT; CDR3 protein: CASSVRVPGADTQYF
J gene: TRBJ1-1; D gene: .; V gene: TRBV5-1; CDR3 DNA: TGCGCCAGCAGCTTGGGGGGGGTGAACACTGAAGCTTTCTTT; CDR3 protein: CASSLGGVNTEAFF
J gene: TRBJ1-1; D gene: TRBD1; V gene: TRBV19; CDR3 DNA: TGTGCCAGTACCGGCCCCGACAGGGGGAACACTGAAGCTTTCTTT; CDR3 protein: CASTGPDRGNTEAFF
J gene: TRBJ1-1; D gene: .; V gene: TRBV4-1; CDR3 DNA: TGCGCCAGCAGCCCGGTCTCGTCGGGGTACGCTGAAGCTTTCTTT; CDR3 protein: CASSPVSSGYAEAFF
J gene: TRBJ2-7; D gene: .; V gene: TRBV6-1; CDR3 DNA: TGTGCCACCCAACAGGGTTCCTCCTACGAGCAGTACTTC; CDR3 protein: CATQQGSSYEQYF
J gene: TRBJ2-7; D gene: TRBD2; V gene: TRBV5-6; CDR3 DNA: TGTGCCAGCAGTTACTCAACACTAGCGGATGAATACGAGCAGTACTTC; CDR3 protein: CASSYSTLADEYEQYF
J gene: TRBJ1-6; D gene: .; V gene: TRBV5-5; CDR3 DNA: TGTGCCAGCACCCCAGGCGCGACGGGAAATTCACCCCTCCACTTT; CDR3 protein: CASTPGATGNSPLHF
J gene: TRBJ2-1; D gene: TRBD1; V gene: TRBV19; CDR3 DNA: TGTGCCAGTAGTATGACAGGGGGCCGCAATGAGCAGTTCTTC; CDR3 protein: CASSMTGGRNEQFF
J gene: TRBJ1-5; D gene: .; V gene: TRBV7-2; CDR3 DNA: TGTGCCAGCAGCTTAGCAGGGGTGAATCAGCCCCAGCATTTT; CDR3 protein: CASSLAGVNQPQHF
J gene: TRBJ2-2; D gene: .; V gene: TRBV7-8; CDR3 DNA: TGTGCCAGCAGCTTAGCGCATAACAGGGCCACCGGGGAGCTGTTTTTT; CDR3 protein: CASSLAHNRATGELFF
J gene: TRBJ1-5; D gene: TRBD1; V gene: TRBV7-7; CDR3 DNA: TGTGCCAGCAGCTTAGACGGGACAGGCGATCTAAGGCCCCAGCATTTT; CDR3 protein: CASSLDGTGDLRPQHF
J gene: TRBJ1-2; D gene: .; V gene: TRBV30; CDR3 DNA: TGTGCCTGGAGTGCACTCCTCTCCCATGGCTACACCTTC; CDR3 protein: CAWSALLSHGYTF
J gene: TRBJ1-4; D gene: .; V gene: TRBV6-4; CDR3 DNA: TGTGCCAGCAGTGTCTCAGGGAGTACTAATGAAAAACTGTTTTTT; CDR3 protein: CASSVSGSTNEKLFF
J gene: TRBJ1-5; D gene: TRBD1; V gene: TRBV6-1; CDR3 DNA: TGTGCCAGCAGTACAGGACAGGGAGGGGATCAGCCCCAGCATTTT; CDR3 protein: CASSTGQGGDQPQHF
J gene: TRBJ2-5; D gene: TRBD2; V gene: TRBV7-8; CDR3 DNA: TGTGCCAGCAGCTTAGCGGCGGGAGGGGGACAAGAGACCCAGTACTTC; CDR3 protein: CASSLAAGGGQETQYF
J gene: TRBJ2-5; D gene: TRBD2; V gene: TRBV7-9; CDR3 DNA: TGTGCCAGCAGCGGTCCCGGGACTAGCGCAGAGACCCAGTACTTC; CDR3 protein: CASSGPGTSAETQYF
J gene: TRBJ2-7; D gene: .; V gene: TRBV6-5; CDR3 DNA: TGTGCCAGCAGTACATACAGGGTGCCCTACGAGCAGTACTTC; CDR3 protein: CASSTYRVPYEQYF
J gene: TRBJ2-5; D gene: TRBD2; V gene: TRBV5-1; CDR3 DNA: TGCGCCAGCAGCCCGGGGACTAGCGGGAGGGCCGCGACCCAGTACTTC; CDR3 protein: CASSPGTSGRAATQYF
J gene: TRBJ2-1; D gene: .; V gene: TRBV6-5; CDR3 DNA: TGTGCCAGCAGTTTGGGGCCCTGGGGTGAGCAGTTCTTC; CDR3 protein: CASSLGPWGEQFF
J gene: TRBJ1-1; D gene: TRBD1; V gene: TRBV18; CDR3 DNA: TGTGCCAGCTCACATACCGGGACAGGGGGCGGAGGGGCTTTCTTT; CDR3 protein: CASSHTGTGGGGAFF
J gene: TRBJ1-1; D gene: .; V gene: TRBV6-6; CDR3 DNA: TGTGCCAGCACGGGGGGTGTGGGCACTGAAGCTTTCTTT; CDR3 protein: CASTGGVGTEAFF